The 19 T cell receptor beta chains presented below share a single source sample, sequenced in a study of blood T cells in healthy people across ages. A sample-barcoded 5' primer and a J-beta primer mix were used in a second PCR of roughly 7 to 12 cycles. One entry per CDR3 protein results from TCRdb running MiXCR on the 5' RACE reads. The sample includes more than 650,000 distinct CDR3 sequences, 22% of them seen just once. Material for sequencing was blood. The receptors derive from a man between 65 and 79 years old in good health.

This clonotype came up a few times. The rearrangement uses TRBV27 and TRBJ2-1; D is uncertain. The J call may be faulty, since TRBJ2-5 better matches the DNA end. This CDR3 has 13 amino acids. Per germline, CDR1 MNHEY and CDR2 SMNVEV (reference sequence). The CDR3 nucleotides read TGTGCCAGCAGAAGTGACGCCCCCGGGACCCAGTACTTC. This sequence encodes CASRSDAPGTQYF.

This clonotype has just one count. The chain links TRBV27 to TRBJ2-1; 8 positions match TRBD1. CDR1 and CDR2 (germline): MNHEY, SMNVEV (reference sequence). V shed 6 bases, J shed 3 bases, and the junction held 7 bases outside the gene matches. The CDR3 length is 15 residues. The CDR3, as DNA: TGTGCCAGCAGGATGCGGGGACAGGTCTACAATGAGCAGTTCTTC. Translated: CASRMRGQVYNEQFF.

The V and J genes are TRBV6-5 and TRBJ2-1, with D tentatively TRBD1 or TRBD2 (5 bases each). CDR3 length: 11 amino acids. Trimming took 5 bases from V and 8 from J, leaving 7 bases between them. CDR1 is MNHEY and CDR2 is SVGAGI in the germline V gene. CDR3 coding DNA: TGTGCCAGCAGTCGGGACGATGAGCAGTTCTTC. Protein sequence: CASSRDDEQFF.

This clonotype was observed a few times. This chain links TRBV12-3 or TRBV12-4 with TRBJ1-5; D uncertain. CDR3 size: 14 residues. V gave up 5 bases and J gave up 3 bases, with 11 bases separating them. This chain's CDR3 is CASSPSGYNQPQHF. The CDR3, as DNA: TGTGCCAGCAGTCCCTCGGGGTACAATCAGCCCCAGCATTTT.

This clonotype was seen a handful of times. This chain connects TRBV30 to TRBJ1-4; a weak D match, TRBD1 (5 bases). V was trimmed by 4 bases and J by 8 bases, leaving 17 bases between them. This CDR3 is built from 14 residues. Germline CDR1 and CDR2: GTSNPN and SVGIG (reference sequence). CDR3 region: CAWTLGEEGEKLFF. In nucleotides, the CDR3 is TGTGCCTGGACCCTGGGGGAAGAAGGGGAAAAACTGTTTTTT.

This clonotype was counted between two and nine times. The V gene is TRBV5-1, the J gene TRBJ1-6; 9 nucleotides line up with TRBD1. The CDR3 totals 16 residues. V was pared by 4 bases and J by 7 bases, with 9 bases of the junction left unmatched. The V gene's germline CDR1 is SGHRS and CDR2 YFSETQ. In DNA, the CDR3 is TGCGCCAGCAGCCTTCCCACAGGGGGCGAAAATTCACCCCTCCACTTT. Translating gives CASSLPTGGENSPLHF.

The V call is TRBV18, the J call TRBJ2-1, with TRBD2 identical over 11 bases. The J call is doubtful: the DNA matches TRBJ2-7 better. CDR1 is KGHSH and CDR2 is LQKENI in the germline V gene. This CDR3 is 14 amino acids long. The CDR3 sequence is CASSYTSGRHEQYV. The CDR3 region has the DNA TGTGCCAGCTCGTACACTAGCGGGAGACACGAGCAGTACGTC.

This clonotype turned up a few times. This chain links TRBV20-1 with TRBJ2-5; D is possibly TRBD1 or TRBD2 (5 bases each). In germline, CDR1 is DFQATT, CDR2 SNEGSKA (reference sequence). The V and J ends lost 7 bases and 2 bases respectively, with 5 bases between them. The CDR3 extends over 10 amino acids. CDR3 in DNA: TGCAGTGGGGGGCAAGAGACCCAGTACTTC. Amino acids: CSGGQETQYF.

The chain is built from TRBV12-3 or TRBV12-4 and TRBJ2-3, with no clear D. This CDR3 is 15 amino acids long. V lost 6 bases to trimming and J lost 0 bases, with 13 bases between them. CDR3 coding DNA: TGTGCCAGCAGACTGAGCAGCGAGAGCACAGATACGCAGTATTTT. This sequence encodes CASRLSSESTDTQYF.

This clonotype was seen more than once but under ten times. The V and J genes are TRBV20-1 and TRBJ1-6; D ambiguous. V was cut by 6 bases and J by 10 bases, with 16 bases left in between. The CDR3 contains 13 residues. Germline assignment: CDR1 DFQATT and CDR2 SNEGSKA (reference sequence). CDR3 amino acids: CSALKGAGSPLHF. CDR3 in DNA: TGCAGTGCCCTCAAGGGAGCTGGGTCACCCCTCCACTTT.

Turning to this clonotype: A read error may produce the germline difference seen at one junction end. The V gene is TRBV6-4, the J gene TRBJ2-2, with 12 positions matching TRBD1. Germline V gene sequence: CDR1 MRHNA, CDR2 SNTAGT. CDR3 length: 15 amino acids. The CDR3 nucleotides are TGTGCCGGCAGCCCGGGACAGGGGGCAACCGGGGAGCTGTTTTTT. Translation: CAGSPGQGATGELFF.

The table lists this clonotype with a few counts. This sequence joins TRBV5-1 and TRBJ2-3, with D possibly being TRBD1 (5 bases). The germline V gene encodes CDR1 SGHRS and CDR2 YFSETQ. This CDR3 comprises 14 residues. Trimming took off 7 bases at V and 2 bases at J, with 14 bases between the two ends. DNA of the CDR3: TGCGCCAGCGGGGCTCGGGCTTACACAGATACGCAGTATTTT. Its translation: CASGARAYTDTQYF.

The sample holds a few counts of this clonotype. V is TRBV13 and J is TRBJ1-1; D is possibly TRBD1 (6 bases). From germline, CDR1 is PRHDT and CDR2 FYEKMQ (reference sequence). The CDR3 runs 15 residues. V lost 5 bases, J lost 0 bases, and 13 bases lay in between. The CDR3 sequence: CASSRGQFMNTEAFF. CDR3 DNA: TGTGCCAGCAGCCGAGGACAGTTCATGAACACTGAAGCTTTCTTT. The whole variable domain, remainder taken from reference TRBV13 and TRBJ1-1, is AAGVIQSPRHLIKEKRETATLKCYPIPRHDTVYWYQQGPGQDPQFLISFYEKMQSDKGSIPDRFSAQQFSDYHSELNMSSLELGDSALYFCASSRGQFMNTEAFFGQGTRLTVV.

This clonotype was counted a few times. This chain uses TRBV20-1 with TRBJ1-2, with D uncertain. The CDR3 sequence is 12 residues long. Germline CDR1 and CDR2: DFQATT and SNEGSKA (reference sequence). In DNA, the CDR3 is TGCAGCGCCAGGACGGAGAACTATGGCTACACCTTC. Translating gives CSARTENYGYTF.

This clonotype has only a few counts. The rearrangement joins TRBV18 to TRBJ2-4, with a tentative D call TRBD1 (6 bases). The CDR3 spans 14 residues. The germline V gene has CDR1 KGHSH and CDR2 LQKENI. Trimming removed 0 bases at V and 7 bases at J, with 10 bases between. CDR3 sequence (DNA): TGTGCCAGCTCACCACCCACAGGGATGAACATTCAGTACTTC. Amino acid sequence: CASSPPTGMNIQYF.

This CDR3 reads CASSGLTTGPFGDEQFF. The DNA for the CDR3 is TGTGCCAGCAGCGGATTGACGACAGGGCCGTTTGGGGATGAGCAGTTCTTC. The chain couples TRBV3-1 to TRBJ2-5; 7 nucleotides agree with TRBD1. The DNA end lines up better with TRBJ2-1; the J call may be wrong. The germline V gene has CDR1 LGHDT and CDR2 YNNKEL (reference sequence). The CDR3 runs to 17 residues.

Only a few counts were recorded for this clonotype. The genes are TRBV2 and TRBJ2-3, with D possibly matching TRBD1 (5 bases). The CDR3 totals 15 residues. Trimming stripped 0 bases from V and 4 bases from J, with 11 bases between. Germline V gene sequence: CDR1 SNHLY, CDR2 FYNNEI. DNA of the CDR3: TGTGCCAGCAGTGAAGCGCTTCAGGGATCAGATACGCAGTATTTT. Translated: CASSEALQGSDTQYF. Full variable domain (remainder filled in from reference TRBV2 and TRBJ2-3): EPEVTQTPSHQVTQMGQEVILRCVPISNHLYFYWYRQILGQKVEFLVSFYNNEISEKSEIFDDQFSVERPDGSNFTLKIRSTKLEDSAMYFCASSEALQGSDTQYFGPGTRLTVL.

This clonotype has more than one count but fewer than ten. The genes are TRBV29-1 and TRBJ2-7; D not resolved. Trimming left V 4 bases short and J 3 bases short, with 10 bases between. The CDR3 is 12 amino acids. CDR1 is SQVTM and CDR2 is ANQGSEA in the germline V gene. This CDR3 reads CSVADDLYEQYV. The CDR3 DNA reads as TGCAGCGTTGCGGACGACCTCTACGAGCAGTACGTC.

Comment on this clonotype: This may be a read error: a much more frequent sequence differs by one nucleotide. This rearrangement joins TRBV20-1 to TRBJ2-5; 8 bases align to TRBD2. Per the germline V gene, CDR1 is DFQATT and CDR2 is SNEGSKA (reference sequence). The CDR3 runs 13 residues. Written as DNA, the CDR3 is TGCAGTGCCCGGGGGGGCGCCTACAATGAGCAGCTCTTC. Amino acids: CSARGGAYNEQLF.